The present TCR beta chain was sequenced within a study of blood T cell repertoires in COVID-19. Assay used: immunoSEQ multiplex PCR; TCRdb lists only in-frame clones, some missing. The data hold about 230,000 clones, with about 85% observed a single time. Germline V gene sequence: CDR1 SGHVS, CDR2 FQNEAQ. The CDR3 loop spans 15 amino acids. V was pared by 2 bases and J by 12 bases, with 12 bases of the junction left unmatched. The chain couples TRBV7-8 to TRBJ2-1; TRBD2 matches at 8 bases. The sequence came from a woman aged 80 or over with active or convalescent COVID-19. The sample taken for sequencing was peripheral blood. The CDR3 region has the DNA TGTGCCAGCAGCTTAAGAGCGGGAGCTCCCAGTATGCAGTTCTTC. Amino acid sequence: CASSLRAGAPSMQFF.